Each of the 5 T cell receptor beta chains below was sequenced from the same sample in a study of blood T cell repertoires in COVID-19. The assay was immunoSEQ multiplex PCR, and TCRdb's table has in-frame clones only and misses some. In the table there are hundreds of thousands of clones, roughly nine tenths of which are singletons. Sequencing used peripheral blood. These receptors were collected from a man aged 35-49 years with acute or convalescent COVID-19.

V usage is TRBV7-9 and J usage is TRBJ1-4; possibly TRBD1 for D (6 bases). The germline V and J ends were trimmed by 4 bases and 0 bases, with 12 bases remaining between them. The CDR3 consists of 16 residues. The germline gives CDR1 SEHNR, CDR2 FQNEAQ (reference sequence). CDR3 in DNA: TGTGCCAGCAGCTCGGGACATCTAACAACTAATGAAAAACTGTTTTTT. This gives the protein CASSSGHLTTNEKLFF.

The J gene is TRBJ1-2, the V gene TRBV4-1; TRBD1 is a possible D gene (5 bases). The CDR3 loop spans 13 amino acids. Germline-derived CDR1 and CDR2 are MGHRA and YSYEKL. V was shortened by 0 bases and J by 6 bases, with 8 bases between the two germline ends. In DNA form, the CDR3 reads TGCGCCAGCAGCCAAGATGAACAGGATGGCTACACCTTC. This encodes CASSQDEQDGYTF.

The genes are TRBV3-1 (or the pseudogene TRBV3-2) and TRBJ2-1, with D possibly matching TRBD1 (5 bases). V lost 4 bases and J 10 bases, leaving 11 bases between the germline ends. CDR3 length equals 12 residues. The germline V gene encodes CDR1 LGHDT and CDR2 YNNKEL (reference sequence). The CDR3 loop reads CASSRDWGEQFF. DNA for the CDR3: TGTGCCAGCAGCCGCGATTGGGGCGAGCAGTTCTTC.

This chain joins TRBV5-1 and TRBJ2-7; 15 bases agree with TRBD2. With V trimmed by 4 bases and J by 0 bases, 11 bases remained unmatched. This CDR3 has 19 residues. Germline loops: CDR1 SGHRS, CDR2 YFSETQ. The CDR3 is CASSPGLAGGKRSSYEQYF. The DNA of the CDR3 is TGCGCCAGCAGCCCGGGACTAGCGGGAGGAAAACGGAGCTCCTACGAGCAGTACTTC. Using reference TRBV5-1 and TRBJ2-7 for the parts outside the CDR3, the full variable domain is KAGVTQTPRYLIKTRGQQVTLSCSPISGHRSVSWYQQTPGQGLQFLFEYFSETQRNKGNFPGRFSGRQFSNSRSEMNVSTLELGDSALYLCASSPGLAGGKRSSYEQYFGPGTRLTVT.

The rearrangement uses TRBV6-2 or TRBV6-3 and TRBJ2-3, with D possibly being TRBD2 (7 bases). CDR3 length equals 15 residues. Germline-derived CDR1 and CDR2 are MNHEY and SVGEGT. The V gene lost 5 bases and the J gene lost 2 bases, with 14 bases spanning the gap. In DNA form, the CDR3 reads TGTGCCAGCAGTGGGAAGGGGGGGGCCACAGATACGCAGTATTTT. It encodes CASSGKGGATDTQYF.